The 9 T cell receptor beta chains reported below all come from one sample, sequenced in a study of CD8+ T cells in alopecia areata. Treatment denoted: oral pan-JAK inhibitor, 5-10 mg twice daily. The sequencing template was cDNA reverse transcribed from extracted RNA. The repertoire was sequenced with immunoSEQ multiplex PCR; TCRdb's copy has only in-frame clones and lacks some. The data show around 140,000 clones, roughly 54% seen once. The input for sequencing was CD8+ T cells sorted from blood, taken at week 4, from a patient treated with tofacitinib. These receptors were obtained from a human donor with alopecia areata.

In this sample, this clone turned up once. V and J are TRBV27 and TRBJ1-1; 8 bases agree with TRBD1. There are 15 residues in the CDR3. The trim removed 6 bases at V and 1 base at J, leaving 7 bases unmatched. CDR1 and CDR2 (germline): MNHEY, SMNVEV (reference sequence). The CDR3 coding sequence is TGTGCCAGCAGCCTCTCCCAGGGGGCGAACACTGAAGCTTTCTTT. This codes for CASSLSQGANTEAFF.

The rearrangement links TRBV10-3 to TRBJ2-5; D is unresolved. The V end lost 2 bases, the J end lost 2 bases, and 3 bases lay between the germline ends. CDR3 length: 12 amino acids. Looked up from germline, CDR1 is ENHRY and CDR2 is SYGVKD. The CDR3 spells CAISEEQETQYF. In DNA form, the CDR3 reads TGTGCCATCAGTGAGGAGCAAGAGACCCAGTACTTC.

This clone has ten or more counts. V is TRBV27 and J is TRBJ2-2; TRBD2 is a possible D gene (6 bases). This CDR3 is 16 amino acids long. Looked up from germline, CDR1 is MNHEY and CDR2 is SMNVEV (reference sequence). V was clipped by 1 base and J by 2 bases, with 11 bases between them. The CDR3 spells CASSLYGGVNTGELFF. The CDR3, as DNA: TGTGCCAGCAGTTTATATGGCGGGGTCAACACCGGGGAGCTGTTTTTT.

The rearrangement uses TRBV6-7 and TRBJ2-3; D not certain. TRBV6-7 has ORF status, its function being uncertain. The V gene lost 8 bases and the J gene lost 3 bases, with 3 bases spanning the gap. The CDR3 consists of 10 residues. CDR3 in DNA: TGTGCCAGCCCTACAGATACGCAGTATTTT. Translating it yields CASPTDTQYF.

This clone was counted a few times. This sequence joins TRBV9 and TRBJ2-4; 7 bases line up with TRBD1. V shed 2 bases, J shed 5 bases, and the junction held 10 bases outside the gene matches. The CDR3 loop spans 16 amino acids. The germline CDR1 and CDR2 sequences are SGDLS and YYNGEE. The CDR3 DNA sequence: TGTGCCAGCAGCGTCGGACAGGCTGGGGCCGAAAACATTCAGTACTTC. Encoded protein: CASSVGQAGAENIQYF.

The genes are TRBV13 and TRBJ2-7; TRBD1 agrees at 9 bases. Germline V gene lookup returns CDR1 PRHDT and CDR2 FYEKMQ (reference sequence). CDR3 length: 14 amino acids. V shed 3 bases, J shed 3 bases, and the junction held 3 bases outside the gene matches. In DNA, the CDR3 is TGTGCCAGCAGCTTGGGGACAGGGCTCTACGAGCAGTACTTC. It specifies CASSLGTGLYEQYF.

The chain carries TRBV27 and TRBJ1-2, with TRBD1 identical over 9 bases. This CDR3 contains 14 residues. Trimming took 4 bases from V and 5 from J; bases not matched to a gene: 5. Looked up from germline, CDR1 is MNHEY and CDR2 is SMNVEV (reference sequence). The CDR3: CASSSGQGTYGYTF. In DNA, the CDR3 is TGTGCCAGCAGTTCCGGACAGGGGACGTATGGCTACACCTTC.

A few counts support this clone. V usage is TRBV19 and J usage is TRBJ1-6; D gene unclear. CDR3 length: 16 amino acids. Germline-derived CDR1 and CDR2 are LNHDA and SQIVND (reference sequence). The ends were cut back, 6 bases at V and 0 bases at J, with 12 bases in the middle. CDR3 DNA sequence: TGTGCCAGTAGCGTGGACGTGAGCTCCTATAATTCACCCCTCCACTTT. Encoded protein: CASSVDVSSYNSPLHF.

This clone was recorded once. V gene TRBV6-5 combines with J gene TRBJ2-5; D not certain. V lost 6 bases and J lost 4, with 9 bases in between. Germline V gives CDR1 MNHEY, CDR2 SVGAGI. This CDR3 comprises 12 residues. CDR3 sequence (DNA): TGTGCCAGCAGACAGTTCGGAGAGACCCAGTACTTC. Translation: CASRQFGETQYF.